The 3 T cell receptor beta chains below come from one sample, sequenced in a study of blood T cell repertoires in COVID-19. The table came from immunoSEQ multiplex PCR; TCRdb's copy has only in-frame clones and leaves some out. The sample comprises more than 150,000 clones, around 87% of which are singletons, and 0.7% to 0.9% rests with the top ten. Input material: peripheral blood. The receptors originated from a woman between 18 and 30 years old who had recovered from COVID-19.

This clone has a single count. The chain links TRBV10-3 to TRBJ2-5, with 8 bases fitting TRBD1. Germline lookup yields CDR1 ENHRY and CDR2 SYGVKD. The V gene end was trimmed by 6 bases and the J gene end by 2 bases; junction bases not matched to a gene: 8. This CDR3 contains 15 residues. For the CDR3, the DNA is TGTGCCATCAGGACAGGGGACCAGCTTCAAGAGACCCAGTACTTC. Its protein product is CAIRTGDQLQETQYF.

The chain carries TRBV11-2 and TRBJ2-6; no firm D call. The CDR3 spans 16 residues. Trimming pared 5 bases from V and 0 bases from J, leaving 11 bases between. Germline values: CDR1 SGHAT, CDR2 FQNNGV. CDR3: CASSPGSSSGANVLTF. The CDR3 DNA reads TGTGCCAGCAGCCCCGGTAGCAGCTCTGGGGCCAACGTCCTGACTTTC. The full variable domain, with the rest looked up from reference TRBV11-2 and TRBJ2-6, is EAGVAQSPRYKIIEKRQSVAFWCNPISGHATLYWYQQILGQGPKLLIQFQNNGVVDDSQLPKDRFSAERLKGVDSTLKIQPAKLEDSAVYLCASSPGSSSGANVLTFGAGSRLTVL.

A single count supports this clone. The rearrangement uses TRBV5-1 and TRBJ1-2; 7 nucleotides match TRBD1. The J segment lost 6 bases and the V segment lost 0 bases, leaving 5 bases of the junction unmatched. Germline V CDR1 and CDR2: SGHRS, YFSETQ. This CDR3 comprises 14 residues. The CDR3, as DNA: TGCGCCAGCAGCTTGGAGGCAGGGGGTAATGGCTACACCTTC. Encoded protein: CASSLEAGGNGYTF. The full variable domain, with the rest looked up from reference TRBV5-1 and TRBJ1-2, is KAGVTQTPRYLIKTRGQQVTLSCSPISGHRSVSWYQQTPGQGLQFLFEYFSETQRNKGNFPGRFSGRQFSNSRSEMNVSTLELGDSALYLCASSLEAGGNGYTFGSGTRLTVV.